This T cell receptor beta chain was sequenced during a study of beta chain features in type 1 diabetes. General study findings and limits: It was among patients, rather than healthy donors, that naive, central memory and Treg TCRB repertoires appeared more similar. When Type 1 diabetes patients were examined, their TCRB CDR3s proved moderately but significantly shorter in all four CD4+ subsets.

The CDR3 has 15 amino acids. V lost 5 bases, J lost 4 bases, and 8 bases stayed unmatched. In germline, CDR1 is SEHNR, CDR2 FQNEAQ (reference sequence). The investigators reverse transcribed all of the isolated RNA, so they sequenced expressed TCRB transcripts. Method: immunoSEQ multiplex PCR; TCRdb's copy keeps in-frame clones and lacks some. This table has 250,000 to 350,000 clones, about 15% appearing once. On this clone: Its specificity is unknown.

One heparinised draw of blood, averaging around 120 mL, came from each donor. Purities in excess of 98% were seen in all sorted populations. The chain links TRBV7-9 to TRBJ2-1; 7 bases align to TRBD1. Source material: naive CD4+ T cells from blood. The receptor was derived from a man in his late teens or twenties with type 1 diabetes. The chain's CDR3 is CASSKTGQSYNEQFF. The CDR3 nucleotides read TGTGCCAGCAGCAAGACAGGGCAGAGTTACAATGAGCAGTTCTTC.